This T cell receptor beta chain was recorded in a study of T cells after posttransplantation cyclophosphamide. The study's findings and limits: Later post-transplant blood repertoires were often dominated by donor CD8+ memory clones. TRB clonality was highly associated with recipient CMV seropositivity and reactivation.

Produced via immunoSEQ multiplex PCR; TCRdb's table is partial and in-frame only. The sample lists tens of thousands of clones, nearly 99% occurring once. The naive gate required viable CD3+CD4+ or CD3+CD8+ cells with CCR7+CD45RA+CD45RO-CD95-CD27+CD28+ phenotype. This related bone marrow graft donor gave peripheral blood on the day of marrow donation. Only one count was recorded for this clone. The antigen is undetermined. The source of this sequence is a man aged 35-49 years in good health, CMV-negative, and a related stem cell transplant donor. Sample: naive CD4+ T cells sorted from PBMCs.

The CDR3 is CASSWTATAYEQYF. CDR3 sequence (DNA): TGCGCCAGCAGCTGGACTGCGACCGCCTACGAGCAGTACTTC. This rearrangement joins TRBV5-1 to TRBJ2-7, with a weak D call TRBD2 (5 bases). The CDR3 is 14 amino acids. Germline loops: CDR1 SGHRS, CDR2 YFSETQ. Trimming shortened V by 3 bases and J by 2 bases, and 12 bases separated the two germline ends.